These 30 T cell receptor beta chains were all obtained from the same sample, sequenced in a study of blood T cells in healthy people across ages. Combining a sample-barcoded 5' primer with a J-beta primer mix, a second PCR ran for roughly 7 to 12 cycles. One entry per CDR3 protein, called by TCRdb with MiXCR from the 5' RACE reads. In the table there are about 640,000 distinct CDR3 sequences, 45% to 65% of which are singletons. Sequenced material: blood. These receptors were taken from a man in his fifties or sixties in good health.

The table lists this clonotype with many counts. This sequence joins TRBV29-1 and TRBJ2-1, with D unclear. Trimming pared 4 bases from V and 8 bases from J, leaving 18 bases between. This CDR3 is built from 14 residues. Germline CDR1 and CDR2: SQVTM and ANQGSEA. The DNA of the CDR3 is TGCAGCGTTGCTGGGATGTGGGGAAAGCATGAGCAGTTCTTC. Translation: CSVAGMWGKHEQFF.

This clonotype has more than one count but fewer than ten. CDR3 loop: CASSQVRNYGYTF. In DNA, the CDR3 is TGTGCCAGCAGCCAAGTACGTAACTATGGCTACACCTTC. This chain uses TRBV3-1 with TRBJ1-2; D is ambiguous. CDR1 LGHDT and CDR2 YNNKEL come from the germline V gene (reference sequence). With 1 base removed from V and 1 base from J, the gap between germline ends came to 4 bases. The CDR3 is 13 residues long.

This chain connects TRBV6-2 or TRBV6-3 to TRBJ2-1; 14 bases align to TRBD2. Germline CDR1 reads MNHEY; CDR2 reads SVGEGT. V shed 4 bases, J shed 2 bases, and the junction held 4 bases outside the gene matches. The CDR3 has 17 residues. The CDR3 DNA sequence: TGTGCCAGCAGTTTGACTAGCGGGAGGGATCCCTACAATGAGCAGTTCTTC. It is translated as CASSLTSGRDPYNEQFF.

This sequence joins TRBV10-3 and TRBJ2-3; D is tentatively TRBD1 or TRBD2 (7 bases each). The CDR3 extends over 14 amino acids. Trimming took 8 bases from V and 5 from J, leaving 17 bases between them. Germline-derived CDR1 and CDR2 are ENHRY and SYGVKD. Here the CDR3 DNA reads TGTGCCATCCAGAGGGGGCGGGGGATAGATACGCAGTATTTT. The encoded protein is CAIQRGRGIDTQYF.

This clonotype occurred a few times. The genes are TRBV27 and TRBJ1-2; tentative D call: TRBD1 (6 bases). The germline V gene encodes CDR1 MNHEY and CDR2 SMNVEV (reference sequence). This CDR3 comprises 16 residues. V shed 4 bases and J shed 1 base, with 16 bases lying between them. The CDR3 nucleotides are TGTGCCAGCAGTTCTCCCGGGGGCAGGGATAACTATGGCTACACCTTC. Protein sequence: CASSSPGGRDNYGYTF.

This clonotype has a handful of counts. This chain uses TRBV14 with TRBJ1-1; the D gene is possibly TRBD1 (6 bases). Trimming removed 2 bases at V and 4 bases at J, with 11 bases between. CDR3 length: 14 amino acids. The V gene's germline CDR1 is SGHDN and CDR2 FVKESK. CDR3 coding DNA: TGTGCCAGCAGCCAACGGACAGTAGGCACTGAAGCTTTCTTT. Residues: CASSQRTVGTEAFF.

This clonotype was picked up a small number of times. The J gene is TRBJ2-7, the V gene TRBV27; D is uncertain. TRBJ2-5 explains the end of the DNA better; the J call may be wrong. CDR3 size: 14 residues. The germline CDR1 and CDR2 sequences are MNHEY and SMNVEV (reference sequence). The CDR3 here is CASSSRPGRETQYF. The CDR3 region has the DNA TGTGCCAGCAGTTCGAGACCGGGCAGGGAGACCCAGTACTTC.

This clonotype was detected a few times. V usage is TRBV3-1 and J usage is TRBJ2-1; 9 bases fit TRBD1. The germline gives CDR1 LGHDT, CDR2 YNNKEL (reference sequence). The CDR3 length is 15 residues. With V trimmed by 3 bases and J by 7 bases, 7 bases remained unmatched. CDR3 in amino acids: CASSQIQGAGNEQFF. Written as DNA, the CDR3 is TGTGCCAGCAGCCAGATACAGGGGGCTGGAAATGAGCAGTTCTTC.

The rearrangement uses TRBV6-1 and TRBJ2-7; TRBD1 matches 7 bases. V dropped 6 bases and J dropped 2; count of bases not matched to a gene: 7. Germline values: CDR1 MNHNS, CDR2 SASEGT. The CDR3 is 14 residues long. This CDR3 is CASRTGAPTYEQYF. The CDR3 nucleotides read TGTGCCAGCAGAACAGGGGCCCCGACCTACGAGCAGTACTTC.

Many counts were recorded for this clonotype. V is TRBV7-9 and J is TRBJ2-6; TRBD2 might be the D (6 bases). The V gene lost 5 bases and the J gene lost 10 bases, with 15 bases spanning the gap. CDR3 length: 14 amino acids. The V gene's germline CDR1 is SEHNR and CDR2 FQNEAQ (reference sequence). The CDR3 is CASSPSRRGNVLTF. Written as DNA, the CDR3 is TGTGCCAGCAGCCCATCCCGGAGGGGTAACGTCCTGACTTTC.

Only a few counts were recorded for this clonotype. The J gene is TRBJ2-1, the V gene TRBV20-1, with 9 bases fitting TRBD2. Germline loops: CDR1 DFQATT, CDR2 SNEGSKA (reference sequence). The CDR3 covers 14 residues. Germline trimming cut 5 bases from V and 4 bases from J; bases unmatched to any gene: 6. CDR3 protein: CSAHSGGPYNEQFF. The CDR3 nucleotides read TGCAGTGCTCATAGCGGGGGCCCTTACAATGAGCAGTTCTTC.

The chain links TRBV29-1 to TRBJ2-3; D is unclear. CDR1 and CDR2 from the germline V gene are SQVTM and ANQGSEA. The ends were cut back, 1 base at V and 1 base at J, with 6 bases in the middle. CDR3 length: 13 residues. CDR3 sequence (DNA): TGCAGCGTTGAAGTAGCCCGCACAGATACGCAGTATTTT. It encodes CSVEVARTDTQYF.

There are a few counts of this clonotype. The chain employs TRBV27 and TRBJ2-5; D remains unclear. Germline V gene data show CDR1 as MNHEY and CDR2 as SMNVEV (reference sequence). V was clipped by 5 bases and J by 3 bases, with 10 bases between them. CDR3 length equals 13 residues. CDR3 sequence: CASSANWKETQYF. The CDR3 DNA reads TGTGCCAGCAGTGCCAATTGGAAAGAGACCCAGTACTTC.

The V call is TRBV2, the J call TRBJ2-1; 8 nucleotides match TRBD2. Germline lookup yields CDR1 SNHLY and CDR2 FYNNEI. The CDR3 loop spans 14 amino acids. The V and J ends lost 8 bases and 7 bases, in that order; junction bases with no gene match: 10. CDR3 region: CASAKLAEGNEQFF. The CDR3 coding sequence is TGTGCCAGCGCCAAACTAGCGGAGGGGAATGAGCAGTTCTTC.

This clonotype was observed a handful of times. This chain links TRBV29-1 with TRBJ2-3, with unresolved D. The ends were cut back, 5 bases at V and 0 bases at J, with 6 bases in the middle. The CDR3 runs to 12 residues. The germline V gene encodes CDR1 SQVTM and CDR2 ANQGSEA. CDR3 in DNA: TGCAGCGTTCGTCCTAGCACAGATACGCAGTATTTT. Translating gives CSVRPSTDTQYF.

This clonotype was picked up a small number of times. The chain carries TRBV9 and TRBJ2-7; D is perhaps TRBD2 (6 bases). The DNA end lines up better with TRBJ2-5; the J call may be wrong. This CDR3 spans 18 amino acids. CDR1 is SGDLS, CDR2 YYNGEE, per germline. CDR3 bases: TGTGCCAGCAGCGTAACGGGGGAAACGCCAGCCCTTCGAGAGACCCAGTACTTC. Translated, it gives CASSVTGETPALRETQYF.

This clonotype was detected only a few times. The chain joins TRBV12-3 or TRBV12-4 to TRBJ1-6, with a tentative D call TRBD1 (5 bases). Between the trimmed V and J ends, which lost 7 bases and 0 bases, there was a span of 13 bases. The CDR3 has 16 amino acids. CDR3 in amino acids: CASKLFDSSYNSPLHF. The DNA of the CDR3 is TGTGCCAGCAAGTTATTTGACAGCTCCTATAATTCACCCCTCCACTTT.

The sample holds a few counts of this clonotype. The chain carries TRBV3-1 and TRBJ2-1; no reliable D call. Trimming took off 1 base at V and 12 bases at J, with 10 bases between the two ends. The germline V gene encodes CDR1 LGHDT and CDR2 YNNKEL (reference sequence). This CDR3 region has 12 residues. The CDR3 sequence: CASSQAGLRQFF. In nucleotides, the CDR3 is TGTGCCAGCAGCCAAGCCGGCCTGAGGCAGTTCTTC.

This clonotype was observed a handful of times. The chain carries TRBV15 and TRBJ1-5; D uncertain. V lost 2 bases and J 7 bases, leaving 15 bases between the germline ends. The germline CDR1 and CDR2 sequences are LNHNV and YYDKDF (reference sequence). This CDR3 comprises 15 residues. CDR3 loop: CATSRPERFSQPQHF. CDR3 coding DNA: TGTGCCACCAGCAGACCCGAGAGGTTCTCGCAGCCCCAGCATTTT.

A remark on this clonotype: One junction end disagrees with the germline gene, perhaps due to a read error. The chain joins TRBV7-7 to TRBJ2-5; 7 bases are shared with TRBD2. The CDR3 runs 15 residues. Germline-derived CDR1 and CDR2 are SSHAT and FNYEAQ (reference sequence). In DNA, the CDR3 is TGTGCTAGCAGCTCAGAACGGGCCGGGGGGGAGACCCAGTACTTC. Translated, it gives CASSSERAGGETQYF.

In this sample, this clonotype turned up a few times. The chain couples TRBV12-3 or TRBV12-4 to TRBJ2-1, with 8 positions matching TRBD2. CDR3 length: 14 residues. Trimming took 4 bases from V and 10 from J; bases not matched to a gene: 9. The CDR3 protein is CASSSSGRAGEQFF. CDR3 DNA: TGTGCCAGCAGTTCGTCCGGGAGGGCAGGGGAGCAGTTCTTC.

The chain has TRBV5-1 and TRBJ2-7; 7 bases are a match to TRBD1. The ends lost 5 bases at V and 0 bases at J; junction bases unmatched: 8. Looked up from germline, CDR1 is SGHRS and CDR2 is YFSETQ. The CDR3 length is 15 residues. Written as DNA, the CDR3 is TGCGCCAGCAGACGAAGCCGGGACAGCTCCTACGAGCAGTACTTC. Translation gives CASRRSRDSSYEQYF.

The chain links TRBV7-2 to TRBJ1-5; D is unclear. This CDR3 comprises 15 residues. Germline values: CDR1 SGHTA, CDR2 FQGNSA. V was cut by 4 bases and J by 0 bases, with 10 bases left in between. The CDR3 DNA is TGTGCCAGCAGCTCCCAGCCGTATAGCAATCAGCCCCAGCATTTT. It yields the protein CASSSQPYSNQPQHF.

This chain uses TRBV3-1 with TRBJ1-2; 8 bases match TRBD1. This CDR3 spans 14 amino acids. Looked up from germline, CDR1 is LGHDT and CDR2 is YNNKEL (reference sequence). With V trimmed by 4 bases and J by 7 bases, 8 bases remained unmatched. The CDR3, as DNA: TGTGCCAGCAGCCCCTTGACAGGGGCAAGTGGCTACACCTTC. Protein: CASSPLTGASGYTF.

The V gene is TRBV11-2, the J gene TRBJ2-5, with D perhaps TRBD2 (6 bases). TRBJ2-7 matches the DNA end more closely, so the J call is doubtful. CDR3 size: 14 residues. Germline lookup yields CDR1 SGHAT and CDR2 FQNNGV. The CDR3 reads CASSFGGQNHEQYF. Written as DNA, the CDR3 is TGTGCCAGCAGCTTCGGAGGGCAGAATCACGAGCAGTACTTC.

The chain couples TRBV13 to TRBJ2-1; D possibly corresponds to TRBD1 (5 bases). Germline values: CDR1 PRHDT, CDR2 FYEKMQ (reference sequence). CDR3 size: 17 residues. V was pared by 5 bases and J by 1 base, with 18 bases between. The CDR3 spells CASSLPARAWSYNEQFF. CDR3 bases: TGTGCCAGCAGCCTCCCCGCCAGGGCTTGGTCCTACAATGAGCAGTTCTTC.

This chain connects TRBV20-1 to TRBJ2-5, with a tentative D call TRBD2 (5 bases). The CDR3 sequence is 12 residues long. The germline CDR1 and CDR2 sequences are DFQATT and SNEGSKA (reference sequence). Deletions cut 6 bases from V and 5 bases from J, with 13 bases between. The CDR3 coding sequence is TGCAGTGCAACCGGGGTCCAGGAGACCCAGTACTTC. As protein: CSATGVQETQYF.

This clonotype has more than one count but fewer than ten. The V gene is TRBV29-1, the J gene TRBJ2-5; D may match TRBD1 or TRBD2 (5 bases each). The ends were cut back, 4 bases at V and 5 bases at J, with 11 bases in the middle. CDR1 and CDR2 from the germline V gene are SQVTM and ANQGSEA. This CDR3 spans 12 amino acids. The CDR3 region has the DNA TGCAGCGTTGTTGGGGGTGAGGAGACCCAGTACTTC. It specifies CSVVGGEETQYF.

The table lists this clonotype with a few counts. The chain uses TRBV18 and TRBJ1-1, with a tentative D call TRBD1 (5 bases). Germline CDR1 and CDR2: KGHSH and LQKENI. V was trimmed by 2 bases and J by 5 bases, leaving 9 bases between them. The CDR3 loop spans 13 amino acids. The CDR3 sequence: CASSPTGDTEAFF. Here the CDR3 DNA reads TGTGCCAGCTCACCAACGGGGGATACTGAAGCTTTCTTT.

This clonotype came up many times. V usage is TRBV5-1 and J usage is TRBJ2-1, with 11 nucleotides matching TRBD1. V trimming: 5 bases; J trimming: 1 base; junction bases outside the gene matches: 5. The CDR3 spans 16 residues. The germline V gene has CDR1 SGHRS and CDR2 YFSETQ. The CDR3 nucleotides read TGCGCCAGCAGTACCGGGACAGGGGGTTCCTACAATGAGCAGTTCTTC. Its translation: CASSTGTGGSYNEQFF.